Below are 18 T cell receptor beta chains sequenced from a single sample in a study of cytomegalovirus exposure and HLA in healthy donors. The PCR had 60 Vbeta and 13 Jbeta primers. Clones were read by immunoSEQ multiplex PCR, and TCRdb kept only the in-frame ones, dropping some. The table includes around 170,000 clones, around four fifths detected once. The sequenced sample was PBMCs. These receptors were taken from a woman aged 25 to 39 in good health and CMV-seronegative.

The CDR3 reads CASSRTSGNYEQYF. CDR3 nucleotides: TGTGCCAGCAGTCGGACTAGCGGAAACTACGAGCAGTACTTC. V and J are TRBV27 and TRBJ2-7; 10 nucleotides agree with TRBD2. Germline lookup yields CDR1 MNHEY and CDR2 SMNVEV (reference sequence). CDR3 length equals 14 residues. With V trimmed by 5 bases and J by 3 bases, 4 bases remained unmatched.

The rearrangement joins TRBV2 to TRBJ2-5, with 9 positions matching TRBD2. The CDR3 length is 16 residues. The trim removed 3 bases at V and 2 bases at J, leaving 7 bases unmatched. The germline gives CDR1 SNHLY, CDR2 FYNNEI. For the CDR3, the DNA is TGTGCCAGCAGTGATGACCGCGGGGGGGGACAAGAGACCCAGTACTTC. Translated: CASSDDRGGGQETQYF.

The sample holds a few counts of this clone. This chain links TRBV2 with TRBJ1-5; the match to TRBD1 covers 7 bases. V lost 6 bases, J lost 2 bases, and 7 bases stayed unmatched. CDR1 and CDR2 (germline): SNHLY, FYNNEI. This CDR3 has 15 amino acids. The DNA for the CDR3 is TGTGCCAGCAGAGTCGGGACAGCGGGCAATCAGCCCCAGCATTTT. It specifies CASRVGTAGNQPQHF.

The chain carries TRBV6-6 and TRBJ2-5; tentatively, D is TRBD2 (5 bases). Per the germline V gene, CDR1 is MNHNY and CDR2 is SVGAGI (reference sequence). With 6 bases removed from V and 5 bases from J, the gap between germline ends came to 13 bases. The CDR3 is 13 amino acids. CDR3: CASREGGWETQYF. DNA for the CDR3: TGTGCCAGCAGAGAGGGTGGGTGGGAGACCCAGTACTTC.

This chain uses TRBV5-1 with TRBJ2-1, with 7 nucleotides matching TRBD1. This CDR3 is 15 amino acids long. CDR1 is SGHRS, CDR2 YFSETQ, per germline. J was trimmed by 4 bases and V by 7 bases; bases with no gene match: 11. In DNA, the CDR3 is TGCGCCAGCGGGGCCGGGACAGTGATATACAATGAGCAGTTCTTC. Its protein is CASGAGTVIYNEQFF.

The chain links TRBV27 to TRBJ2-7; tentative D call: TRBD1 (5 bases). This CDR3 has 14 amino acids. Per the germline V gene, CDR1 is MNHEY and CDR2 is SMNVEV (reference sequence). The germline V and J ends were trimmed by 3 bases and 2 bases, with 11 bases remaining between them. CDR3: CASSLSQAAYEQYF. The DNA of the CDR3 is TGTGCCAGCAGTTTGTCACAGGCCGCCTACGAGCAGTACTTC.

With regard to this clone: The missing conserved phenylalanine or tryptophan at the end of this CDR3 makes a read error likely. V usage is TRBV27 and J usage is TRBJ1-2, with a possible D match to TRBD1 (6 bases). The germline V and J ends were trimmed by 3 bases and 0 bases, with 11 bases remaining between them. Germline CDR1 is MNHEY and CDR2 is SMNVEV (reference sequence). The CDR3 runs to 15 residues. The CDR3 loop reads CASSFARTANYGYTV. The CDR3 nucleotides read TGTGCCAGCAGTTTCGCCAGGACAGCTAACTATGGCTACACCGTC.

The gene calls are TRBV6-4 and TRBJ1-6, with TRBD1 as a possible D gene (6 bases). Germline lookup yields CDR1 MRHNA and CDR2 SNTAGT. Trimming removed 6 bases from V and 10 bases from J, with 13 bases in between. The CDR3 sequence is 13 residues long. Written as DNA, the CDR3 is TGTGCCAGCAGGGGACACGGGGCCTCACCCCTCCACTTT. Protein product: CASRGHGASPLHF.

The CDR3 spells CSVVDPTTSGTEAFF. The CDR3, as DNA: TGCAGCGTTGTTGACCCGACGACCTCGGGCACTGAAGCTTTCTTT. The V call is TRBV29-1, the J call TRBJ1-1; D is ambiguous. The CDR3 is made up of 15 amino acids. Germline-derived CDR1 and CDR2 are SQVTM and ANQGSEA. With 4 bases removed from V and 4 bases from J, the gap between germline ends came to 19 bases.

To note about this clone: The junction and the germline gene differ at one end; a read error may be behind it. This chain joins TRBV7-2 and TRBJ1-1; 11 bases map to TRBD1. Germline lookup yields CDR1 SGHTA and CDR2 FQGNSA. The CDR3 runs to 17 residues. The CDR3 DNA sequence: TGTGCCAGCAGCGGCCGGGACAGGGGGTTTTTGAAGACTGAAGCTTTCTTT. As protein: CASSGRDRGFLKTEAFF.

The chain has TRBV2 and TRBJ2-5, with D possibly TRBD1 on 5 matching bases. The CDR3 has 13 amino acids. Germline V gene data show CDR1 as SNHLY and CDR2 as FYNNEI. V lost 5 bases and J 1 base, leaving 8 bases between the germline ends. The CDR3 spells CASSRGFQETQYF. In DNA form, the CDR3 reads TGTGCCAGCAGTAGGGGATTCCAAGAGACCCAGTACTTC.

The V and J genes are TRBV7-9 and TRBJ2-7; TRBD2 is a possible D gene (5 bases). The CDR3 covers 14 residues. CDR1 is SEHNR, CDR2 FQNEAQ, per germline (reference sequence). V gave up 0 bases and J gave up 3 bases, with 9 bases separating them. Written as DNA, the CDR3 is TGTGCCAGCAGCTTAGCGCGGGTTCACTACGAGCAGTACTTC. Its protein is CASSLARVHYEQYF.

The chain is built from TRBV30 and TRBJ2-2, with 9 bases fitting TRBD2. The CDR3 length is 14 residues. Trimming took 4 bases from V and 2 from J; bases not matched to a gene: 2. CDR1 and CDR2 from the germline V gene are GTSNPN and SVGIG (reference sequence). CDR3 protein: CAWMRGGNTGELFF. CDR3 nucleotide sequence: TGTGCCTGGATGCGGGGGGGAAACACCGGGGAGCTGTTTTTT.

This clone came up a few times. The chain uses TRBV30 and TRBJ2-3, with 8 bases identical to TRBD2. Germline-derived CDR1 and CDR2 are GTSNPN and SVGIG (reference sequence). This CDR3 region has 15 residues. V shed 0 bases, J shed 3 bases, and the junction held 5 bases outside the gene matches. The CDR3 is CAWSVPGGLTDTQYF. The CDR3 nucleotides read TGTGCCTGGAGTGTCCCGGGGGGGCTTACAGATACGCAGTATTTT.

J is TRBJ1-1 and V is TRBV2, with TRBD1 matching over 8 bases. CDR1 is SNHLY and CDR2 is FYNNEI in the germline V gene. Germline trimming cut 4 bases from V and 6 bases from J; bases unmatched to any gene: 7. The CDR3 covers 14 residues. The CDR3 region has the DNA TGTGCCAGCAGTGTGAGGCAGGGGGCATCTGAAGCTTTCTTT. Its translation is CASSVRQGASEAFF.

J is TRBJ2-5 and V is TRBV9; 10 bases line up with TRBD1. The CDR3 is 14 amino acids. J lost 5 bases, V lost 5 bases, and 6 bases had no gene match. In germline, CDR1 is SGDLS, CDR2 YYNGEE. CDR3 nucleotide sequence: TGTGCCAGCAGAGCCGGGACAGGGGACGAGACCCAGTACTTC. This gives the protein CASRAGTGDETQYF. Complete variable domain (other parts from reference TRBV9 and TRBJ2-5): DSGVTQTPKHLITATGQRVTLRCSPRSGDLSVYWYQQSLDQGLQFLIQYYNGEERAKGNILERFSAQQFPDLHSELNLSSLELGDSALYFCASRAGTGDETQYFGPGTRLLVL.

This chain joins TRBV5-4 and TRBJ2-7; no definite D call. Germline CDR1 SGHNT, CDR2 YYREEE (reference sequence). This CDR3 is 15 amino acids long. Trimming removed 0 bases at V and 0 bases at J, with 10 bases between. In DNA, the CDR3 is TGTGCCAGCAGCTTGGGCCGCAGTATCTCCTACGAGCAGTACTTC. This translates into CASSLGRSISYEQYF.

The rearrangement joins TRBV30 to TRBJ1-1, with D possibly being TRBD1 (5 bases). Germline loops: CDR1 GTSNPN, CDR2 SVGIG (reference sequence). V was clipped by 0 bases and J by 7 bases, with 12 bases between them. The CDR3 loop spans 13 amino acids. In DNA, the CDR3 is TGTGCCTGGAGTGTAAGTTCGGGGGGTGAAGCTTTCTTT. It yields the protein CAWSVSSGGEAFF.